What follows is one T cell receptor beta chain and its context. Its antigen remains unknown. Germline V CDR1 and CDR2: WNHNN, SYGVQD (reference sequence). This CDR3 comprises 15 residues. V was pared by 5 bases and J by 0 bases, with 3 bases of the junction left unmatched. This sample is drawn from a study of cytomegalovirus exposure and HLA in healthy donors. Study-wide results and caveats: Later, an analysis found that TCR clusters from the first cohort tended to co-occur in the roughly 120 validation repertoires.

TCRdb keeps only in-frame clones here, not all; method: immunoSEQ multiplex PCR. This sample yields some 140,000 clones, of which about 86% are seen a single time; less than 2.5% belongs to the top ten. The source material was PBMCs. This receptor was identified in a human donor in good health. The chain links TRBV10-1 to TRBJ2-3; 9 bases fit TRBD1. The chain's CDR3 is CASSPGQGSTDTQYF. The CDR3 DNA sequence: TGCGCCAGCAGTCCGGGACAGGGTAGCACAGATACGCAGTATTTT.